A selection of T cell receptor beta chains follows, all from one sample in a study of Graves' ophthalmopathy and Graves' hyperthyroidism. TCRdb passed the multiplex PCR reads through MiXCR, listing each CDR3 protein once. The sample gives 210,000 or so distinct CDR3 sequences, about 32% of which show up once; 9.1% is in the top ten. Sequenced input: peripheral blood. These receptors were taken from a man aged 45 to 65 with Graves' ophthalmopathy. CDR3s include the opening cysteine and the closing phenylalanine or tryptophan. D genes are given only for firm matches. Clone size, where shown, is once, few, many, or a class for clones that have expanded.

abundance: -; j_gene: TRBJ2-7; d_gene: TRBD2; v_gene: TRBV11-2; CDR3nt: TGTGCCAGCAGCTTAGGGACTAGGGGCCGAATCTACGAGCAGTACTTC; CDR3aa: CASSLGTRGRIYEQYF
abundance: many; j_gene: TRBJ2-4; d_gene: -; v_gene: TRBV2; CDR3nt: TGTGCCAGCAGTGATCGTAAATCGGACAGACAGTACTTC; CDR3aa: CASSDRKSDRQYF
abundance: many; j_gene: TRBJ1-5; d_gene: -; v_gene: TRBV30; CDR3nt: TGTGCCTGGAGTGGGGACACATATAGCAATCAGCCCCAGCATTTT; CDR3aa: CAWSGDTYSNQPQHF
abundance: many; j_gene: TRBJ2-5; d_gene: -; v_gene: TRBV12-3/TRBV12-4; CDR3nt: TGTGCCAGCAGTTTGGGTATTCCCCAAGAGACCCAGTACTTC; CDR3aa: CASSLGIPQETQYF
abundance: many; j_gene: TRBJ2-2; d_gene: -; v_gene: TRBV29-1; CDR3nt: TGCAGCGTTGCGACTAGACCCGGGGAGCTGTTTTTT; CDR3aa: CSVATRPGELFF
abundance: -; j_gene: TRBJ1-3; d_gene: -; v_gene: TRBV14; CDR3nt: TGTGCCAGCAGCCATGATACAATCAATCACTTGACCGGGAGCTCTGGAAACACCATATATTTT; CDR3aa: CASSHDTINHLTGSSGNTIYF
abundance: many; j_gene: TRBJ1-2; d_gene: -; v_gene: TRBV29-1; CDR3nt: TGCAGCGTACTAGTCAAGGCAACCGCAAACTATGGCTACACCTTC; CDR3aa: CSVLVKATANYGYTF
abundance: many; j_gene: TRBJ1-6; d_gene: -; v_gene: TRBV7-2; CDR3nt: TGTGCCAGCAGCTTAGCGCGGTGGGGGAATTCACCCCTCCACTTT; CDR3aa: CASSLARWGNSPLHF
abundance: -; j_gene: TRBJ2-7; d_gene: TRBD1; v_gene: TRBV12-3/TRBV12-4; CDR3nt: TGTGCCAGCAGCCCGAGGGACAGGGGGCGATACGAGCAGTACTTC; CDR3aa: CASSPRDRGRYEQYF
abundance: many; j_gene: TRBJ2-5; d_gene: TRBD2; v_gene: TRBV15; CDR3nt: TGTGCCACCAGCAAAGAACCTGCGGGAGGGCAAGAGACCCAGTACTTC; CDR3aa: CATSKEPAGGQETQYF
abundance: many; j_gene: TRBJ1-1; d_gene: -; v_gene: TRBV27; CDR3nt: TGTGCCAGCCGCATCGTCGGAGGGGGGTGGGACACTGAAGCTTTCTTT; CDR3aa: CASRIVGGGWDTEAFF
abundance: many; j_gene: TRBJ2-5; d_gene: -; v_gene: TRBV9; CDR3nt: TGTGCCAGCAGCGGCCGGGATTCACGGGAGACCCAGTACTTC; CDR3aa: CASSGRDSRETQYF
abundance: -; j_gene: TRBJ2-5; d_gene: TRBD2; v_gene: TRBV6-1; CDR3nt: TGTGCCAGCAGGGCAGCGGGAGGGCCAGAGACCCAGTACTTC; CDR3aa: CASRAAGGPETQYF
abundance: few; j_gene: TRBJ1-2; d_gene: -; v_gene: TRBV24-1; CDR3nt: TGTGCCACCAGTGATTTGGACAACTATGGCTACACCTTC; CDR3aa: CATSDLDNYGYTF
abundance: -; j_gene: TRBJ1-6; d_gene: -; v_gene: TRBV4-2; CDR3nt: TGTGCCAGCAGCCAAGGACTGGCGACGAATTCACCCCTCCACTTT; CDR3aa: CASSQGLATNSPLHF
abundance: -; j_gene: TRBJ2-5; d_gene: -; v_gene: TRBV11-2; CDR3nt: TGCGCCAGCAGCTATACCAGGGTGAATGGAGAGACCCAGTACTTC; CDR3aa: CASSYTRVNGETQYF
abundance: few; j_gene: TRBJ1-5; d_gene: TRBD1; v_gene: TRBV12-3/TRBV12-4; CDR3nt: TGTGCCAGCAGTGAAACAGGGGCGAATAGCAATCAGCCCCAGCATTTT; CDR3aa: CASSETGANSNQPQHF
abundance: few; j_gene: TRBJ1-1; d_gene: TRBD1; v_gene: TRBV4-3; CDR3nt: TGCGCCAGCAGCCAGAACCGGGACAGCACTGAAGCTTTCTTT; CDR3aa: CASSQNRDSTEAFF